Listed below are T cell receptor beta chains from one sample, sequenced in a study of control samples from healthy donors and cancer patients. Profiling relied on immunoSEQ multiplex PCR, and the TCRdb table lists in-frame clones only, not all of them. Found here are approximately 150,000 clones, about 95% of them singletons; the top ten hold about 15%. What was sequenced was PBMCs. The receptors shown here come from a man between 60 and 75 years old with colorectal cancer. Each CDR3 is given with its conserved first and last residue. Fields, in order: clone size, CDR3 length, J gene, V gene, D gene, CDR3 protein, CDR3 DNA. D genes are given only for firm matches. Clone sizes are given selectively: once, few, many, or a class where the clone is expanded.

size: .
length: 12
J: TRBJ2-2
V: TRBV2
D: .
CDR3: CASREFAGELFF
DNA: TGTGCCAGCCGTGAGTTCGCCGGGGAGCTGTTTTTT

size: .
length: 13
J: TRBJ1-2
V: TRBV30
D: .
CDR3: CAWSVGGPYGYTF
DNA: TGTGCCTGGAGTGTGGGAGGGCCTTATGGCTACACCTTC

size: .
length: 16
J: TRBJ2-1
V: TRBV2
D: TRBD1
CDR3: CASTKAGQGSYNEQFF
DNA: TGTGCCAGCACGAAGGCGGGACAGGGCTCCTACAATGAGCAGTTCTTC

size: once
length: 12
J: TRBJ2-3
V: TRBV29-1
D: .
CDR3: CSVGRQVDTQYF
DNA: TGCAGCGTTGGAAGGCAGGTAGATACGCAGTATTTT

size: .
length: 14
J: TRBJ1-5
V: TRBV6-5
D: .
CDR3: CASSYWNSNQPQHF
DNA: TGTGCCAGCAGTTATTGGAATAGCAATCAGCCCCAGCATTTT

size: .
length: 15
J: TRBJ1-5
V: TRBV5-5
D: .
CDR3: CASSFMGYSNQPQHF
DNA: TGTGCCAGCAGCTTCATGGGGTATAGCAATCAGCCCCAGCATTTT

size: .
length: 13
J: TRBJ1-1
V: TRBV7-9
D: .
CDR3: CASSRTTDGEAFF
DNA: TGTGCCAGCAGCCGGACGACGGACGGAGAAGCTTTCTTT

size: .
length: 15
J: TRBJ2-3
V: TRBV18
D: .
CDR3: CASSPGAPSTDTQYF
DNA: TGTGCCAGCTCACCAGGGGCCCCTAGCACAGATACGCAGTATTTT

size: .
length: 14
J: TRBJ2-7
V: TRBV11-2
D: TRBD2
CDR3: CASSPGGSGGTQYF
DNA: TGTGCCAGCAGCCCCGGGGGGTCGGGGGGGACGCAGTACTTC

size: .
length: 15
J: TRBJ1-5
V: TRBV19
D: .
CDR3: CASSLGEYSNQPQHF
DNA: TGTGCCAGTAGCCTAGGAGAATATAGCAATCAGCCCCAGCATTTT

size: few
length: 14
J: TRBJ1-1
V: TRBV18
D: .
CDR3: CASSRPPMNTEAFF
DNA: TGTGCCAGCTCTCGGCCTCCCATGAACACTGAAGCTTTCTTT

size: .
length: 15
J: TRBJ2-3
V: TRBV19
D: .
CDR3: CASSIVGQPTDTQYF
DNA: TGTGCCAGTAGTATAGTGGGACAACCCACAGATACGCAGTATTTT

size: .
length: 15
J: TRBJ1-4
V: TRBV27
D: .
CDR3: CASSPPPWANEKLFF
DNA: TGTGCCAGCAGTCCTCCGCCCTGGGCTAATGAAAAACTGTTTTTT

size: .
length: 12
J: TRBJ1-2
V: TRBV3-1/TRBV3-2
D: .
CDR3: CASSQDLEGVTF
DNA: TGTGCCAGCAGCCAAGATCTGGAGGGTGTCACCTTC

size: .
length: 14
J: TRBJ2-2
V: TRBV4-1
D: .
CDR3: CASRRDPSTGELFF
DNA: TGCGCCAGCAGACGGGACCCGAGCACCGGGGAGCTGTTTTTT

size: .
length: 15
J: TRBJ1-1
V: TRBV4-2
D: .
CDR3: CASRDQGQPEWGAFF
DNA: TGTGCCAGCAGGGACCAGGGTCAGCCCGAATGGGGGGCTTTCTTT

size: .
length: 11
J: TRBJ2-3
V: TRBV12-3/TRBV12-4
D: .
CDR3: CASSQGAGQYF
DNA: TGTGCCAGCAGTCAAGGGGCAGGGCAGTATTTT

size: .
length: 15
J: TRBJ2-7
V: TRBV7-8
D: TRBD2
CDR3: CASSQGETSGYEQYF
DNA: TGTGCCAGCAGCCAGGGGGAGACTAGCGGATACGAGCAGTACTTC

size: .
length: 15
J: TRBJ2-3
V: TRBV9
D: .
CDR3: CASSEEVPLTDTQYF
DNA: TGTGCCAGCAGCGAGGAGGTCCCTCTCACAGATACGCAGTATTTT

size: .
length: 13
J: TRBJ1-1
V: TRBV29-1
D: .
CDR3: CSVEDPMGTEAFF
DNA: TGCAGCGTTGAAGATCCTATGGGAACTGAAGCTTTCTTT

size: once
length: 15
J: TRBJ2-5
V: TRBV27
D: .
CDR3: CASSPPGRTKETQYF
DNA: TGTGCCAGCAGTCCCCCGGGCCGGACCAAAGAGACCCAGTACTTC

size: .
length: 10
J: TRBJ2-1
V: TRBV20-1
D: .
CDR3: CSASGDEQFF
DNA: TGCAGTGCTAGTGGGGATGAGCAGTTCTTC

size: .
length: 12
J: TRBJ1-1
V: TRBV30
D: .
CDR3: CAWNQGYTEAFF
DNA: TGTGCCTGGAACCAGGGGTACACTGAAGCTTTCTTT